This T cell receptor (beta chain) is from a study of T-cell reconstitution after alpha-beta-depleted transplantation in children. Preparation of the TCRbeta library involved a method that used unique molecular identifiers. TCRdb recomputed calls from the PCR reads with MiXCR, one row per CDR3 protein. The table shows approximately 640,000 distinct CDR3 sequences, with roughly 17% occurring only once. Germline V lookup: CDR1 ENHRY, CDR2 SYGVKD. This CDR3 has 13 residues. The V gene lost 3 bases and the J gene lost 7 bases, with 12 bases spanning the gap. At least ten counts were recorded for this clonotype.

V usage is TRBV10-3 and J usage is TRBJ1-2, with a possible D match to TRBD1 (5 bases). Source: PBMCs from the stem cell graft donor, taken from the stem cell graft. The clonotype originates from a human donor who donated a stem cell graft to a child with acute myeloid leukemia. CDR3 region: CAISDSGSPGYTF. The CDR3 region has the DNA TGTGCCATCAGTGATTCAGGGTCGCCTGGCTACACCTTC.